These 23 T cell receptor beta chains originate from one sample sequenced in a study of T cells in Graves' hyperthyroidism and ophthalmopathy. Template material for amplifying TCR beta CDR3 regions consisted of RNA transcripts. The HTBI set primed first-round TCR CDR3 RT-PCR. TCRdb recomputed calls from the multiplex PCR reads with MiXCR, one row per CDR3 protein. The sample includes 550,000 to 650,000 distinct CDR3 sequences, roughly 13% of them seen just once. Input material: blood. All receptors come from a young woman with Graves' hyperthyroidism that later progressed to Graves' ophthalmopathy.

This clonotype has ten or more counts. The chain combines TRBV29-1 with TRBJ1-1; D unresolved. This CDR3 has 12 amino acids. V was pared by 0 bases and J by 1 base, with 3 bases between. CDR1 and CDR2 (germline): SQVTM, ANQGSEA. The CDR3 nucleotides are TGCAGCGTTGAAGATCCGAACACTGAAGCTTTCTTT. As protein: CSVEDPNTEAFF.

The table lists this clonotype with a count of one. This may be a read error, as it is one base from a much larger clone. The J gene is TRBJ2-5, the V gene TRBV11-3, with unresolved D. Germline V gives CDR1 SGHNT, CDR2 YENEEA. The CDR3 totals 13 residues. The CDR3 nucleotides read TGTGCCAGCAGCTTATTTCTAGAAGAGACCGAGTACTTC. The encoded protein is CASSLFLEETEYF.

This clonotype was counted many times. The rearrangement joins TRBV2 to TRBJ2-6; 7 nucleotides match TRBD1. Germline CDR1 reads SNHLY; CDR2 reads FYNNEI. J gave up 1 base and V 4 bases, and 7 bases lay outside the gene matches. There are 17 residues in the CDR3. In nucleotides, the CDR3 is TGTGCCAGCAGTGCCAGACAGACAGGGTCTGGGGCCAACGTCCTGACTTTC. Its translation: CASSARQTGSGANVLTF.

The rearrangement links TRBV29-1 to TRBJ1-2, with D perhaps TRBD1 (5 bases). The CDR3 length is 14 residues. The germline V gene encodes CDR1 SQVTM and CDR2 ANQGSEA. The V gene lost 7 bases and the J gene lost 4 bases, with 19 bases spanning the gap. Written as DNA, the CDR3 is TGCAGCGCCTTGCTTCGGGACCTAAGCTATGGCTACACCTTC. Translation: CSALLRDLSYGYTF.

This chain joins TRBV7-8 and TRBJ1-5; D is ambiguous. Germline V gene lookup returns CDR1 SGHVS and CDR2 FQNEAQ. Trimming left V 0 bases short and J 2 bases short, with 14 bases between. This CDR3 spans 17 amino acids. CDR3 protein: CASSLAFRSNRNQPQHF. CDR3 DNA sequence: TGTGCCAGCAGCTTAGCGTTTAGGAGTAATCGCAATCAGCCCCAGCATTTT.

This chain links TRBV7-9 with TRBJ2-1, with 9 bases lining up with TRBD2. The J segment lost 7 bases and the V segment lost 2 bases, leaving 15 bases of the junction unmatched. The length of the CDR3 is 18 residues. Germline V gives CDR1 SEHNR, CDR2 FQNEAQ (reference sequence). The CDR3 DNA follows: TGTGCCAGCAGCTTACCGCTGAGTCGCGGGAGGGCCAATAATGAGCAGTTCTTC. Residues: CASSLPLSRGRANNEQFF.

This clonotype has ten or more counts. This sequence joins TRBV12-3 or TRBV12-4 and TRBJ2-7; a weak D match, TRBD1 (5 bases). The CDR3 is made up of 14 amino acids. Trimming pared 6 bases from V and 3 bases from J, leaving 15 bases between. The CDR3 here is CASSPRAGFYEQYF. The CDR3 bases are TGTGCCAGCAGCCCACGGGCAGGGTTCTACGAGCAGTACTTC.

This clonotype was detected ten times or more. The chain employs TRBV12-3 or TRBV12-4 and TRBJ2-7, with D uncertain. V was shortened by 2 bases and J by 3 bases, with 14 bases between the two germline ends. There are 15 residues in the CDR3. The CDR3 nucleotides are TGTGCCAGCAGTTTACTTACAGATGGCTACTACGAGCAGTACTTC. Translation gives CASSLLTDGYYEQYF.

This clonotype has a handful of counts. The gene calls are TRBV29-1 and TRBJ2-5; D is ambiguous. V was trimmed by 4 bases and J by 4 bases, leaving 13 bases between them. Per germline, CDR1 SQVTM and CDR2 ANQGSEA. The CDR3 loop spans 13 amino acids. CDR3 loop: CSVGPRLRETQYF. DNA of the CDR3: TGCAGCGTTGGCCCTAGACTCCGAGAGACCCAGTACTTC.

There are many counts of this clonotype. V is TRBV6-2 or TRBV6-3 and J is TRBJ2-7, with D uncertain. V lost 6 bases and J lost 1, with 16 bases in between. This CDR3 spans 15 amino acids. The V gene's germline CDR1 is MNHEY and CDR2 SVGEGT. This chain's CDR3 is CASRGMTGESYEQYF. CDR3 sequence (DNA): TGTGCCAGCAGAGGTATGACTGGCGAATCCTACGAGCAGTACTTC.

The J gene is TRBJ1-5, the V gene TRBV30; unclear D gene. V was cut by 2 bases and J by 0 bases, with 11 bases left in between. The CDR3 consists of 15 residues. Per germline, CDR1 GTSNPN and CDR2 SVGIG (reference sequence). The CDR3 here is CAWSRPPYSNQPQHF. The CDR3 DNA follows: TGTGCCTGGAGTAGACCGCCATATAGCAATCAGCCCCAGCATTTT.

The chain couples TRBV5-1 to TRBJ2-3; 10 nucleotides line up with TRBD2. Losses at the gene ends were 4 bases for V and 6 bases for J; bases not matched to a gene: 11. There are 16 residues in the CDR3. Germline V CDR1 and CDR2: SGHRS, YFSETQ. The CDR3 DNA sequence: TGCGCCAGCAGCCTATCGACTAGCGGGTGTAGCGATACGCAGTATTTT. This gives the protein CASSLSTSGCSDTQYF. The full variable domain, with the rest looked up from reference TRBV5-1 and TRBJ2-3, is KAGVTQTPRYLIKTRGQQVTLSCSPISGHRSVSWYQQTPGQGLQFLFEYFSETQRNKGNFPGRFSGRQFSNSRSEMNVSTLELGDSALYLCASSLSTSGCSDTQYFGPGTRLTVL.

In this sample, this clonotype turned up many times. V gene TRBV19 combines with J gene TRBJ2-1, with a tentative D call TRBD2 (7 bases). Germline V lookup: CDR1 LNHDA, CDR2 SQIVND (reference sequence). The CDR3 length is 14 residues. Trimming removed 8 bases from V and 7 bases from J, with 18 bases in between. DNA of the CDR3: TGTGCCAGTTCCGAGTGGGAGGGGGGGAATGAGCAGTTCTTC. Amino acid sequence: CASSEWEGGNEQFF.

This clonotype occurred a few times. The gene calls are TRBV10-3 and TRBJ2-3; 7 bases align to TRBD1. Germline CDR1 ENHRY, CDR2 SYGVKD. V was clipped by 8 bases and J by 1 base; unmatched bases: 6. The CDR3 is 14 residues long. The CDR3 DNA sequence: TGTGCCATCGCCCGCCAGGGGGGCACAGATACGCAGTATTTT. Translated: CAIARQGGTDTQYF.

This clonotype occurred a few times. CDR3 sequence reads: CASVPNEQYF. The CDR3 coding sequence is TGTGCTAGTGTTCCCAACGAGCAGTACTTC. This rearrangement joins TRBV12-5 to TRBJ2-7; D unclear. The CDR3 contains 10 residues. Per germline, CDR1 LGHNT and CDR2 FRNRAP. V was cut by 7 bases and J by 5 bases, with 6 bases left in between.

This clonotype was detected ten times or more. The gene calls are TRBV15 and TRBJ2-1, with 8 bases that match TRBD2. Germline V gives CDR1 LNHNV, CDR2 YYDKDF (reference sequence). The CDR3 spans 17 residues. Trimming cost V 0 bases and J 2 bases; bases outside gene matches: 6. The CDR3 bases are TGTGCCACCAGCAGAGATCGGGGGGGCAGGGCCTACAATGAGCAGTTCTTC. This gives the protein CATSRDRGGRAYNEQFF.

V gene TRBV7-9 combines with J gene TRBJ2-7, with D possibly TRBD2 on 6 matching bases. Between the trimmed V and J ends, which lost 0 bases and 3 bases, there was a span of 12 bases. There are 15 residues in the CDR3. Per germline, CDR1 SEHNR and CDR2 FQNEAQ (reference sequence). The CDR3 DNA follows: TGTGCCAGCAGCTTAGCATCTCTTAGCGGCTACGAGCAGTACTTC. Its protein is CASSLASLSGYEQYF.

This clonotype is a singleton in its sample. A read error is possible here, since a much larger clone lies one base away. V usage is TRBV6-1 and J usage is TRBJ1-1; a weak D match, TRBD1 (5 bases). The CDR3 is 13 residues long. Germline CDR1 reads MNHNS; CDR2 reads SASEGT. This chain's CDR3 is CASSEAPGGKASF. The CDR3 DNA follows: TGTGCCAGCAGTGAAGCGCCGGGGGGAAAAGCTTCCTTT.

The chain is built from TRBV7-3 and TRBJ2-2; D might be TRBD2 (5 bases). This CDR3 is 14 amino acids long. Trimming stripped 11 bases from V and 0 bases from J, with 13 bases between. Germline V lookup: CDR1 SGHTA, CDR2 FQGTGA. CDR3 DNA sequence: TGTGCCTCTACGTTACTAGCGAACACCGGGGAGCTGTTTTTT. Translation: CASTLLANTGELFF.

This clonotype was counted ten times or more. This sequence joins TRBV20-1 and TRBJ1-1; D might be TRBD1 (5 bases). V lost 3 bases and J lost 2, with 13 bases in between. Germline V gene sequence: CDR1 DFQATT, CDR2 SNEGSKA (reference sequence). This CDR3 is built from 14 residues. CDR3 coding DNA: TGCAGTGCTAGTAGGGGTTTTTTTAACACTGAAGCTTTCTTT. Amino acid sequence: CSASRGFFNTEAFF.

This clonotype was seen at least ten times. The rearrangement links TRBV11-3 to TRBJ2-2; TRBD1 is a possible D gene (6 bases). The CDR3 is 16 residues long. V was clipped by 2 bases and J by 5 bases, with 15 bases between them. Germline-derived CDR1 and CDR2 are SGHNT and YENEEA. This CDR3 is CASSLMGAPETGELFF. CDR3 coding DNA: TGTGCCAGCAGCTTAATGGGGGCACCAGAGACCGGGGAGCTGTTTTTT.

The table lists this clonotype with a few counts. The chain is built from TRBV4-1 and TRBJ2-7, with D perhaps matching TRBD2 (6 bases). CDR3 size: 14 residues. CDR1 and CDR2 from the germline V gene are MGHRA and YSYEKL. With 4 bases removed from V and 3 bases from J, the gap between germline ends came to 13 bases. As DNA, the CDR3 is TGCGCCAGCAGCCCGCGACCGGGAGACTACGAGCAGTACTTC. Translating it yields CASSPRPGDYEQYF.

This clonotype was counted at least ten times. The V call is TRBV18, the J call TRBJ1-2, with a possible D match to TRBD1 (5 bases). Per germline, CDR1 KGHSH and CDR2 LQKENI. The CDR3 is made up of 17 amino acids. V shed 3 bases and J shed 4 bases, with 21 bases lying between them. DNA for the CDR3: TGTGCCAGCTCACCCAGTACGACAGTGTCCGAATTCTATGGCTACACCTTC. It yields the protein CASSPSTTVSEFYGYTF.